This T cell receptor (beta chain) appears in the sequencing data of a study of monozygotic twins with inflammatory bowel disease. Whole-study results and caveats: IBD patients showed reduced TCRbeta diversity (inverse Simpson) versus healthy co-twins. The data offered no way to tell different T cell subtypes apart.

As regards this clonotype: Its matching antigen is unknown.

TCRdb re-called the 5' RACE reads and catalogs CDR3 proteins one per entry, DNA excluded. Recorded for this sample: more than 300,000 distinct CDR3 sequences. CDR1 is MRHNA, CDR2 SNTAGT, per germline. CDR3 size: 15 residues. The receptor's source is a human donor with ulcerative colitis or Crohn's disease, or a healthy co-twin of an affected twin (not recorded which). The gene calls are TRBV6-4 and TRBJ2-2; TCRdb gives TRBD1 as the D gene, but with no DNA this cannot be confirmed. Material for sequencing was blood. CDR3 sequence reads: CASSDLTGGKQELFF.